A selection of T cell receptor beta chains follows, all from one sample in a study of blood T cell repertoires in COVID-19. Method: immunoSEQ multiplex PCR; TCRdb's copy keeps in-frame clones and lacks some. The sample has approximately 460,000 clones; nearly 90% are singletons. Sequenced: peripheral blood. The receptors come from a young man with COVID-19, enrolled during active disease. The CDR3 runs from the conserved cysteine through the conserved F or W. A D gene is named only where the DNA matches it firmly. Clone size is not always given. Where it is, it says once, few, many or a class for expanded clones.

D gene	V gene	clone size	J gene	CDR3 DNA	CDR3 protein
.	TRBV5-4	few	TRBJ1-2	TGTGCCAGCAGCGACGGGGGGCTCTATGGCTACACCTTC	CASSDGGLYGYTF
.	TRBV5-3	.	TRBJ2-1	TGTGCCAGAAGCTGGCCCAGTTGTGAGCAGTTCTTC	CARSWPSCEQFF
TRBD2	TRBV9	.	TRBJ2-3	TGTGCCAGCAGTAGACGGCGACTAGCGGGAGGGAGGGCAGATACGCAGTATTTT	CASSRRRLAGGRADTQYF
.	TRBV3-1/TRBV3-2	.	TRBJ1-4	TGTGCCAGCAGCCAAGCTACGGGAACAACTAATGAAAAACTGTTTTTT	CASSQATGTTNEKLFF
TRBD2	TRBV7-9	.	TRBJ2-1	TGTGCCAGCAGCGGGCTAGCGGTATCCAATGAGCAGTTCTTC	CASSGLAVSNEQFF
TRBD1	TRBV19	.	TRBJ2-2	TGTGCCAGTAGTCCTCTTGTTCGACAGGGCAACACCGGGGAGCTGTTTTTT	CASSPLVRQGNTGELFF
TRBD2	TRBV6-5	.	TRBJ2-5	TGTGCCAGCAGTTACTCCCGGCTCCGGGGGGAAGAGACCCAGTACTTC	CASSYSRLRGEETQYF
.	TRBV7-6	.	TRBJ2-2	TGTGCCAGCAGCTTAGACGCGAGTCACAGAGGGGAGCTGTTTTTT	CASSLDASHRGELFF
.	TRBV2	few	TRBJ2-6	TGTGCCAGCAGTGAAGCGCGGACACCTGGGGCCAACGTCCTGACTTTC	CASSEARTPGANVLTF
.	TRBV24-1	few	TRBJ2-1	TGTGCCACCAGTGACATGGTGGGCCGAGAGCAGTTCTTC	CATSDMVGREQFF
.	TRBV7-2	.	TRBJ1-5	TGTGCCAGCAGCTTAGTTGGCCGGGGGGGCGGAAGCAATCAGCCCCAGCATTTT	CASSLVGRGGGSNQPQHF
TRBD1	TRBV12-3/TRBV12-4	.	TRBJ1-1	TGTGCCAGCAGTTTGAGGGGGCCAGGAGAAGCTTTCTTT	CASSLRGPGEAFF
.	TRBV2	.	TRBJ1-2	TGTGCCAGCAGCCCCCCAGGCGTCCATGGCTACACCTTC	CASSPPGVHGYTF
.	TRBV3-1/TRBV3-2	.	TRBJ1-1	TGTGCCAGCAGCCAAGGGGACATTGAAGCTTTCTTT	CASSQGDIEAFF
TRBD2	TRBV25-1	once	TRBJ2-5	TGTGCCAGCAGTGAACGAGCTAGCGGAGGTGGGGAGACCCAGTACTTC	CASSERASGGGETQYF
TRBD1	TRBV19	once	TRBJ2-7	TGTGCCAGTAGTTTCGGACAGGGAGGAGAGTACGAGCAGTACTTC	CASSFGQGGEYEQYF
.	TRBV11-2	.	TRBJ2-7	TGTGCCAGCAGCTCCCGGGCACTAGGAGGTTCCGAGCAGTACTTC	CASSSRALGGSEQYF
.	TRBV5-4	.	TRBJ2-3	TGTGCCTCACAGGGCACAGATACGCAGTATTTT	CASQGTDTQYF
.	TRBV19	.	TRBJ1-5	TGTGCCAGTAGTAAAAGGACAGCTCTTAGCAATCAGCCCCAGCATTTT	CASSKRTALSNQPQHF
.	TRBV3-1/TRBV3-2	.	TRBJ2-5	TGTGCCAGCAGCCTTCGACTCCCAGAGACCCAGTACTTC	CASSLRLPETQYF
TRBD2	TRBV15	.	TRBJ2-7	TGTGCCACCAGCAGAGGGGTTAGCGGGGGGGCGATAGGGGAGCAGTACTTC	CATSRGVSGGAIGEQYF
TRBD1	TRBV24-1	once	TRBJ2-5	TGTGCCACGCAAGGGACAGCCCAAGAGACCCAGTACTTC	CATQGTAQETQYF